This T cell receptor beta chain originates from a study of blood T cell repertoires in COVID-19. Study-level information: Acute and convalescent COVID-19 specimens originated in the United States, Italy and Spain. In each case, the material was cDNA or gDNA derived from T cells, B-cell-depleted T cells, or PBMCs.

The authors' processing: By means of reference gene primer amplification, nucleated cell counts were estimated. TCRdb's table, derived via immunoSEQ multiplex PCR, lists solely in-frame clones and lacks some. V and J calls and clone size are as listed in that table; D and trimming were resolved from the DNA. The profile covers 110,000 to 150,000 clones, with 80% to 90% appearing a single time and roughly a tenth taken by the ten largest. CDR3 length equals 17 residues. Trimming stripped 0 bases from V and 8 bases from J, with 20 bases between. CDR1 and CDR2 (germline): MNHEY, SVGEGT. Specimen: peripheral blood. The receptor comes from a man aged 60 to 69 with active or convalescent COVID-19. The genes are TRBV6-2 or TRBV6-3 and TRBJ2-1; D is unclear. This CDR3 is CASSYSSRSRGVDEQFF. DNA of the CDR3: TGTGCCAGCAGTTACTCGTCCCGATCCCGCGGAGTAGATGAGCAGTTCTTC.